These T cell receptor beta chains were read from a single sample in a study of T cell responses to AZD1222 COVID-19 vaccine. Method: immunoSEQ multiplex PCR; TCRdb's copy keeps in-frame clones and lacks some. This sample has 120,000 to 150,000 clones, with 88% found just once. The sequences come from peripheral blood, collected on day 0 of AZD1222 vaccination. Every receptor here comes from an adult in good health. Both conserved end residues are part of each CDR3. A D gene is named only where the DNA matches it firmly. Clone size is shown for a subset of rows, as once, few, many or a class of expanded clone.

clone_size: once; v_call: TRBV12-5; d_call: .; j_call: TRBJ2-1; cdr3_nt: TGTGCTAGTACAACCTCCTACAATGAGCAGTTCTTC; cdr3_aa: CASTTSYNEQFF
clone_size: .; v_call: TRBV10-1; d_call: .; j_call: TRBJ1-2; cdr3_nt: TGCGCCAGCAGTGAGAGTGGAACGGGGGGCTACACCTTC; cdr3_aa: CASSESGTGGYTF
clone_size: .; v_call: TRBV19; d_call: .; j_call: TRBJ2-7; cdr3_nt: TGTGCCAGTAGTCCGACGGGGTCCGACGAGCAGTACTTC; cdr3_aa: CASSPTGSDEQYF
clone_size: .; v_call: TRBV5-1; d_call: .; j_call: TRBJ1-1; cdr3_nt: TGCGCCAGCAGCTTCCAGGGGCTGGGTGAAGCTTTCTTT; cdr3_aa: CASSFQGLGEAFF
clone_size: .; v_call: TRBV29-1; d_call: .; j_call: TRBJ1-5; cdr3_nt: TGCAGCGTTGCAGACAGTCACAATCAGCCCCAGCATTTT; cdr3_aa: CSVADSHNQPQHF
clone_size: .; v_call: TRBV5-1; d_call: .; j_call: TRBJ1-1; cdr3_nt: TGCGCCAGCAGCTTGGGCGCCAATACTGAAGCTTTCTTT; cdr3_aa: CASSLGANTEAFF
clone_size: once; v_call: TRBV9; d_call: .; j_call: TRBJ1-1; cdr3_nt: TGTGCCAGCAGCGTGGAGTTAAACACTGAAGCTTTCTTT; cdr3_aa: CASSVELNTEAFF
clone_size: .; v_call: TRBV20-1; d_call: .; j_call: TRBJ2-7; cdr3_nt: TGCAGTGCTAGAGGGTACGAGCAGTACTTC; cdr3_aa: CSARGYEQYF
clone_size: .; v_call: TRBV19; d_call: TRBD1; j_call: TRBJ1-4; cdr3_nt: TGTGCCAGTAGTTCACAGGGGGTTGAAAAACTGTTTTTT; cdr3_aa: CASSSQGVEKLFF
clone_size: .; v_call: TRBV11-2; d_call: .; j_call: TRBJ2-2; cdr3_nt: TGTGCCAGCAGCTTACTCACCGGGGAGCTGTTTTTT; cdr3_aa: CASSLLTGELFF
clone_size: .; v_call: TRBV2; d_call: .; j_call: TRBJ1-1; cdr3_nt: TGTGCCGCCCCTACAAATACTGAAGCTTTCTTT; cdr3_aa: CAAPTNTEAFF
clone_size: once; v_call: TRBV19; d_call: .; j_call: TRBJ1-1; cdr3_nt: TGTGCCAGTAGCACACAAACAGGGTCCACTGAAGCTTTCTTT; cdr3_aa: CASSTQTGSTEAFF
clone_size: .; v_call: TRBV6-2/TRBV6-3; d_call: .; j_call: TRBJ1-6; cdr3_nt: TGTGCCAGCAGTACCCACAGAGATTCACCCCTCCACTTT; cdr3_aa: CASSTHRDSPLHF
clone_size: .; v_call: TRBV5-8; d_call: .; j_call: TRBJ2-3; cdr3_nt: TGTGCCAGCAGTTACGGGACACTGATGACTAGCACAGATACGCAGTATTTT; cdr3_aa: CASSYGTLMTSTDTQYF
clone_size: once; v_call: TRBV7-2; d_call: .; j_call: TRBJ1-3; cdr3_nt: TGTGCCAGCACCCCACCCCCCAGGGAAGGAAACACCATATATTTT; cdr3_aa: CASTPPPREGNTIYF
clone_size: .; v_call: TRBV5-4; d_call: .; j_call: TRBJ2-5; cdr3_nt: TGTGCCAGCAGCTTGTCGACAGTCCAAGAGACCCAGTACTTC; cdr3_aa: CASSLSTVQETQYF
clone_size: .; v_call: TRBV15; d_call: TRBD1; j_call: TRBJ1-5; cdr3_nt: TGTGCCACCAGCAGAGCATGGACAGGGAAGGGCAATCAGCCCCAGCATTTT; cdr3_aa: CATSRAWTGKGNQPQHF
clone_size: .; v_call: TRBV11-2; d_call: TRBD2; j_call: TRBJ2-2; cdr3_nt: TGTGCCACCCGGACTAGCGGGAGTGCCGGGGAGCTGTTTTTT; cdr3_aa: CATRTSGSAGELFF
clone_size: .; v_call: TRBV27; d_call: TRBD2; j_call: TRBJ2-7; cdr3_nt: TGTGCCAGCAGTTTGATAGCGGGAGAAAACTCGGACTCCACAGACTCCACGTCCTACGAGCAGTACTTC; cdr3_aa: CASSLIAGENSDSTDSTSYEQYF
clone_size: once; v_call: TRBV29-1; d_call: .; j_call: TRBJ1-1; cdr3_nt: TGCAGCGTTGTTCACCGCAAATTTCAGGGAAACACTGAAGCTTTCTTT; cdr3_aa: CSVVHRKFQGNTEAFF
clone_size: .; v_call: TRBV9; d_call: .; j_call: TRBJ2-1; cdr3_nt: TGTGCCAGCAGCCCCCGGAGTTACAATGAGCAGTTCTTC; cdr3_aa: CASSPRSYNEQFF
clone_size: .; v_call: TRBV5-1; d_call: TRBD2; j_call: TRBJ2-2; cdr3_nt: TGCGCCAGCCTTTCCGGGACTAGCGGGAGTAGCGGGGAGCTGTTTTTT; cdr3_aa: CASLSGTSGSSGELFF
clone_size: .; v_call: TRBV28; d_call: TRBD1; j_call: TRBJ1-1; cdr3_nt: TGTGCCAGTAGCGGAGGGGGCGAAGAAGGCACTGAAGCTTTCTTT; cdr3_aa: CASSGGGEEGTEAFF
clone_size: .; v_call: TRBV4-3; d_call: .; j_call: TRBJ2-2; cdr3_nt: TGCGCCAGCAGCCAAGATCCCCCGAACACCGGGGAGCTGTTTTTT; cdr3_aa: CASSQDPPNTGELFF
clone_size: .; v_call: TRBV11-3; d_call: .; j_call: TRBJ1-1; cdr3_nt: TGTGCCAGCAGCCCGGGACCGAACACTGAAGCTTTCTTT; cdr3_aa: CASSPGPNTEAFF
clone_size: many; v_call: TRBV25-1; d_call: .; j_call: TRBJ1-1; cdr3_nt: TGTGCCAGCAGGGGGACGGGTGATCACACTGAAGCTTTCTTT; cdr3_aa: CASRGTGDHTEAFF
clone_size: .; v_call: TRBV10-1; d_call: .; j_call: TRBJ2-7; cdr3_nt: TGCGCCAGCAGTCGTACAGGGTCCTACGAGCAGTACTTC; cdr3_aa: CASSRTGSYEQYF
clone_size: .; v_call: TRBV27; d_call: .; j_call: TRBJ2-5; cdr3_nt: TGTGCCAGCAGCCACATGAGGGGTGAGACCCAGTACTTC; cdr3_aa: CASSHMRGETQYF
clone_size: .; v_call: TRBV3-1/TRBV3-2; d_call: TRBD2; j_call: TRBJ2-1; cdr3_nt: TGTGCCAGCAGCCTAGCGGGACAATACAATGAGCAGTTCTTC; cdr3_aa: CASSLAGQYNEQFF
clone_size: .; v_call: TRBV6-5; d_call: TRBD1; j_call: TRBJ1-5; cdr3_nt: TGTGCCAGCTCAGGGGGCTCCCCCAATCAGCCCCAGCATTTT; cdr3_aa: CASSGGSPNQPQHF
clone_size: .; v_call: TRBV15; d_call: TRBD1; j_call: TRBJ2-7; cdr3_nt: TGTGCCACCAGCAGACCCGGACAGGGGGCGTCCTACGAGCAGTACTTC; cdr3_aa: CATSRPGQGASYEQYF
clone_size: .; v_call: TRBV9; d_call: .; j_call: TRBJ1-1; cdr3_nt: TGTGCCAGCAGCGTAGGGGACACCCCCATGAACACTGAAGCTTTCTTT; cdr3_aa: CASSVGDTPMNTEAFF
clone_size: .; v_call: TRBV7-2; d_call: .; j_call: TRBJ2-7; cdr3_nt: TGTGCCAGCAGCCTACGGGGCGGCAAAGGATACGAGCAGTACTTC; cdr3_aa: CASSLRGGKGYEQYF
clone_size: .; v_call: TRBV28; d_call: TRBD2; j_call: TRBJ2-2; cdr3_nt: TGTGCCAGCCTAGCGGGAGTTAGACTAGGCGGGGAGCTGTTTTTT; cdr3_aa: CASLAGVRLGGELFF
clone_size: .; v_call: TRBV9; d_call: .; j_call: TRBJ1-2; cdr3_nt: TGTGCCAGCAGCGTATCGGATTATGGCTACACCTTC; cdr3_aa: CASSVSDYGYTF
clone_size: .; v_call: TRBV29-1; d_call: .; j_call: TRBJ2-5; cdr3_nt: TGCAGCGTTGAGTCCTCGGCGGGTTTAGGAGAGACCCAGTACTTC; cdr3_aa: CSVESSAGLGETQYF
clone_size: .; v_call: TRBV6-5; d_call: .; j_call: TRBJ1-1; cdr3_nt: TGTGCCAGCAGTTACTCGAGGGACACTGAAGCTTTCTTT; cdr3_aa: CASSYSRDTEAFF
clone_size: .; v_call: TRBV23-1; d_call: TRBD2; j_call: TRBJ2-7; cdr3_nt: TGCGCCACCAAAGCGGGAGACGCCTACGAGCAGTACTTC; cdr3_aa: CATKAGDAYEQYF
clone_size: .; v_call: TRBV7-2; d_call: .; j_call: TRBJ2-7; cdr3_nt: TGTGCCAGCAGCTCGCACGGGACACCTGTCACCGAGCAGTACTTC; cdr3_aa: CASSSHGTPVTEQYF
clone_size: .; v_call: TRBV10-3; d_call: .; j_call: TRBJ1-2; cdr3_nt: TGTGCCATCAGTGAGACAGGGGGCTACACCTTC; cdr3_aa: CAISETGGYTF
clone_size: .; v_call: TRBV11-2; d_call: .; j_call: TRBJ1-4; cdr3_nt: TGTGCCAGCACCCTGGGCGTACGTCTTAATGAAAAACTGTTTTTT; cdr3_aa: CASTLGVRLNEKLFF
clone_size: once; v_call: TRBV12-3/TRBV12-4; d_call: .; j_call: TRBJ1-4; cdr3_nt: TGTGCCAGCAGTTTACACAGAATCGAAAAACTGTTTTTT; cdr3_aa: CASSLHRIEKLFF
clone_size: .; v_call: TRBV5-1; d_call: .; j_call: TRBJ1-5; cdr3_nt: TGCGCCAGCAGCTCTACCTACGTCGCTCAGCCCCAGCATTTT; cdr3_aa: CASSSTYVAQPQHF
clone_size: .; v_call: TRBV5-4; d_call: .; j_call: TRBJ2-3; cdr3_nt: TGTGCCAGCAGCACCCGCAGAAGCACAGATACGCAGTATTTT; cdr3_aa: CASSTRRSTDTQYF
clone_size: .; v_call: TRBV23-1; d_call: .; j_call: TRBJ1-1; cdr3_nt: TGCGCCAGCAGACCCGGCGGGAGGGTGCGAGACACTGAAGCTTTCTTT; cdr3_aa: CASRPGGRVRDTEAFF